These 10 T cell receptor beta chains share one sample of origin, sequenced in a study of CD8+CD57+ T cells in acquired aplastic anemia. Sequencing was done on patients that had shown CD8+CD57+ cell expansion by flow cytometry. The use of genomic DNA as template underpinned the TCR beta VDJ and CDR3 profiling. TCRdb recomputed calls from the reads with MiXCR, one row per CDR3 protein. Of approximately 100,000 distinct CDR3 sequences listed, about 67% were seen once; the top ten hold 60% to 80%. The sequenced sample consisted of sorted CD4+, CD8+, or CD8+CD57+ T cells (not recorded which) from PBMCs. The origin of the receptors is a human donor with aplastic anemia.

The chain recombines TRBV7-9 with TRBJ2-5, with D hard to call. The CDR3 covers 13 residues. V was cut by 7 bases and J by 4 bases, with 13 bases left in between. Germline CDR1 and CDR2: SEHNR and FQNEAQ (reference sequence). For the CDR3, the DNA is TGTGCCAGCACTGGTTGGGCGACAGAGACCCAGTACTTC. This encodes CASTGWATETQYF.

V and J are TRBV20-1 and TRBJ1-1; TRBD1 matches at 8 bases. The CDR3 has 16 amino acids. V lost 4 bases, J lost 0 bases, and 10 bases stayed unmatched. Germline V gene data show CDR1 as DFQATT and CDR2 as SNEGSKA (reference sequence). CDR3 coding DNA: TGCAGTGCTATTAAGGCCCCGGGACAGGTGAACACTGAAGCTTTCTTT. Residues: CSAIKAPGQVNTEAFF.

This clonotype appeared a single time. The chain joins TRBV7-6 to TRBJ2-3, with TRBD2 matching 7 bases. Germline CDR1 is SGHVS and CDR2 is FNYEAQ. Trimming at V came to 6 bases and at J to 8 bases, leaving 14 bases not matched to a gene. The length of the CDR3 is 15 residues. CDR3 residues: CASRMAGVGSGTQYF. In nucleotides, the CDR3 is TGTGCCAGCAGGATGGCGGGAGTGGGGTCGGGTACGCAGTATTTT.

The chain couples TRBV5-1 to TRBJ2-7, with 7 positions matching TRBD1. With V trimmed by 3 bases and J by 2 bases, 5 bases remained unmatched. CDR1 is SGHRS, CDR2 YFSETQ, per germline. There are 14 residues in the CDR3. In nucleotides, the CDR3 is TGCGCCAGCAGCTCACAGGGGCCCACCTACGAGCAGTACTTC. Protein: CASSSQGPTYEQYF.

The rearrangement joins TRBV7-7 to TRBJ2-5, with D perhaps matching TRBD1 (5 bases). Germline values: CDR1 SSHAT, CDR2 FNYEAQ (reference sequence). This CDR3 is 13 amino acids long. V was cut by 5 bases and J by 3 bases, with 10 bases left in between. The CDR3 sequence: CASSQKGKETQYF. As DNA, the CDR3 is TGTGCCAGCAGCCAAAAGGGGAAAGAGACCCAGTACTTC.

The chain combines TRBV20-1 with TRBJ1-5; TRBD1 aligns across 9 bases. The ends lost 1 base at V and 6 bases at J; junction bases unmatched: 7. Germline CDR1 DFQATT, CDR2 SNEGSKA (reference sequence). The CDR3 totals 15 residues. CDR3 residues: CSARGGGQGGQPQHF. The CDR3 DNA follows: TGCAGTGCTAGAGGCGGGGGACAGGGCGGTCAGCCCCAGCATTTT.

The chain couples TRBV12-3 or TRBV12-4 to TRBJ1-2, with TRBD1 as a possible D gene (5 bases). The CDR3 runs 14 residues. V dropped 6 bases and J dropped 5 bases, with 16 bases sitting between them. The CDR3 reads CASSPRQPRYGYTF. Written as DNA, the CDR3 is TGTGCCAGCAGCCCCAGACAGCCCCGGTATGGCTACACCTTC.

This clonotype came up a few times. The rearrangement links TRBV7-9 to TRBJ2-7; D uncertain. The CDR3 is 12 amino acids. Between the trimmed V and J ends, which lost 5 bases and 7 bases, there was a span of 12 bases. The germline gives CDR1 SEHNR, CDR2 FQNEAQ (reference sequence). The CDR3, as DNA: TGTGCCAGCAGCCCCCTCCCGGAGGAGCAGTACTTC. It is translated as CASSPLPEEQYF.

The chain is built from TRBV5-6 and TRBJ2-7; no clear D. V was clipped by 0 bases and J by 2 bases, with 9 bases between them. Germline assignment: CDR1 SGHDT and CDR2 YYEEEE. The CDR3 runs to 14 residues. The CDR3 DNA is TGTGCCAGCAGCTTGGACAGTTCGACCTACGAGCAGTACTTC. Protein: CASSLDSSTYEQYF.

This rearrangement joins TRBV29-1 to TRBJ1-1; D unresolved. Germline V gene data show CDR1 as SQVTM and CDR2 as ANQGSEA. The ends were cut back, 5 bases at V and 0 bases at J, with 10 bases in the middle. The CDR3 covers 13 residues. This CDR3 is CSVKLGMNTEAFF. Written as DNA, the CDR3 is TGCAGCGTTAAACTGGGGATGAACACTGAAGCTTTCTTT. Using reference TRBV29-1 and TRBJ1-1 for the parts outside the CDR3, the full variable domain is SAVISQKPSRDICQRGTSLTIQCQVDSQVTMMFWYRQQPGQSLTLIATANQGSEATYESGFVIDKFPISRPNLTFSTLTVSNMSPEDSSIYLCSVKLGMNTEAFFGQGTRLTVV.